This entry concerns a single T cell receptor beta chain. The target antigen is unknown. The data were obtained in a study of vaccination effects on CD4 cells after COVID-19. Across the study: Each participant was given two doses of one vaccine (BNT162b2 or mRNA-1273).

Antigen-specific CD4+ T cells expanded by the ViraFEST assay with viral peptide pools were then sequenced. The culture ran for roughly ten days, and then CD4+ T cells were isolated. PCR showed that the person got SARS-CoV-2 infection at some point between March and December 2020. In culture with 10 IU/ml IL-2 and around 10 ug/ml peptides, PBMC were grown at fewer than 2.5 million per well. The CDR3 is 15 amino acids. Germline V lookup: CDR1 SGHTS, CDR2 YDEGEE. The J segment lost 6 bases and the V segment lost 1 base, leaving 5 bases of the junction unmatched. Study observations and caveats: Early post-infection timepoints were absent, and convalescent patients were few. Infection-derived and vaccine-derived clones contracted markedly late after vaccination.

Method: immunoSEQ multiplex PCR; TCRdb's copy keeps in-frame clones and lacks some. The sample consists of roughly 25,000 clones, about four fifths of them appearing once. Specimen: CD4+ T cells from PBMCs cultured with HCoV-NL63 spike peptides, collected before COVID-19 vaccination. The receptor was isolated from a human donor who had a prior SARS-CoV-2 infection. The genes are TRBV5-8 and TRBJ1-5, with 9 positions matching TRBD1. For the CDR3, the DNA is TGTGCCAGCAGCTTGTGGGACAGGGATTTTCAGCCCCAGCATTTT. Protein sequence: CASSLWDRDFQPQHF. The full variable domain, rest sourced from reference TRBV5-8 and TRBJ1-5, is EAGVTQSPTHLIKTRGQQATLRCSPISGHTSVYWYQQALGLGLQFLLWYDEGEERNRGNFPPRFSGRQFPNYSSELNVNALELEDSALYLCASSLWDRDFQPQHFGDGTRLSIL.